Shown below are 30 T cell receptor beta chains from a single sample sequenced in a study of cytomegalovirus exposure and HLA in healthy donors (dated by TCRdb to about 2017). Libraries were built with the immunoSEQ multiplex PCR assay. For the multiplex PCR, a mixture combining 60 forward primers for TCR Vbeta segments and 13 reverse primers for TCR Jbeta segments was used. Drawn from immuneACCESS, this table holds only the in-frame rearrangements with V and J called that TCRdb kept. Clones are partly lost; checked studies trace under half to an unresolved V gene and leave the rest unexplained. A total of about 160,000 clones appear in this sample, around three quarters of them only once. In total, the top ten clones hold approximately 7.1% of the sample. The sample was PBMCs. The receptors originated from a man in his forties or fifties in good health and CMV-seropositive.

Concerning this clone: Mismatch with germline at one junction end may stem from a read error. The identical CDR3 is also encoded by other nucleotide sequences in the sample. This chain links TRBV4-1 with TRBJ1-3; D remains ambiguous. Germline CDR1 and CDR2: MGHRA and YSYEKL. CDR3 length: 17 residues. This chain's CDR3 is CASSQDPLLGAGNTIYF. The DNA for the CDR3 is TGCGCCAGCAGCCAAGATCCCCTACTAGGCGCTGGGAACACCATATATTTT.

The chain combines TRBV7-2 with TRBJ2-5; 10 positions match TRBD2. Germline V gene lookup returns CDR1 SGHTA and CDR2 FQGNSA. The CDR3 covers 18 residues. V lost 5 bases to trimming and J lost 8 bases; unmatched junction nucleotides: 20. In DNA form, the CDR3 reads TGTGCCAGCAGCGGTCCCGGAGGGCTAGCGGGGGCTAAGAGAACCCAGTACTTC. It codes for CASSGPGGLAGAKRTQYF.

The chain uses TRBV6-5 and TRBJ2-7, with a possible D match to TRBD2 (5 bases). This CDR3 is built from 15 residues. V was cut by 2 bases and J by 2 bases, with 13 bases left in between. Per germline, CDR1 MNHEY and CDR2 SVGAGI. CDR3 in DNA: TGTGCCAGCAGTTACCTAATCAGCGGTACCTACGAGCAGTACTTC. Translated, it gives CASSYLISGTYEQYF.

With respect to this clone: It is unclear where the CDR3 begins or ends on the DNA, so no DNA is shown, and the CDR3 is as TCRdb lists it. The rearrangement uses TRBV5-8 and TRBJ1-3. Germline V CDR1 and CDR2: SGHTS, YDEGEE. The CDR3 has 18 residues if both end residues are counted. This CDR3 is CASSFGSGGYLSGNTIYF.

This chain joins TRBV4-1 and TRBJ2-3; a weak D match, TRBD2 (7 bases). The V gene lost 0 bases and the J gene lost 6 bases, with 19 bases spanning the gap. In germline, CDR1 is MGHRA, CDR2 YSYEKL. The CDR3 extends over 17 amino acids. CDR3 in amino acids: CASSQDATGGHQDTQYF. The CDR3 region has the DNA TGCGCCAGCAGCCAAGACGCCACGGGGGGCCACCAGGATACGCAGTATTTT.

The CDR3 bases are TGTGCCAGCAGCGTAGGGTTTGGCTCACCCCTCCACTTT. It translates to CASSVGFGSPLHF. J is TRBJ1-6 and V is TRBV9; no definite D call. Germline CDR1 reads SGDLS; CDR2 reads YYNGEE. The CDR3 has 13 residues. V was pared by 0 bases and J by 10 bases, with 8 bases between.

This sequence joins TRBV27 and TRBJ1-3; no definite D call. CDR3 length: 15 amino acids. Germline CDR1 is MNHEY and CDR2 is SMNVEV (reference sequence). Deletions cut 5 bases from V and 0 bases from J, with 11 bases between. The chain's CDR3 is CASSPSAGSGNTIYF. The CDR3 bases are TGTGCCAGCAGTCCCTCTGCAGGCTCTGGAAACACCATATATTTT.

This clone was observed once. The chain joins TRBV10-3 to TRBJ2-1, with D possibly TRBD2 on 6 matching bases. The germline gives CDR1 ENHRY, CDR2 SYGVKD. V lost 0 bases, J lost 6 bases, and 18 bases lay in between. This CDR3 has 17 amino acids. CDR3 sequence (DNA): TGTGCCATCAGTGAGTCGAGCTCTAGCGACCCAACCAATGAGCAGTTCTTC. It translates to CAISESSSSDPTNEQFF.

The chain recombines TRBV5-6 with TRBJ1-1; a possible D gene is TRBD1 (6 bases). Trimming took off 5 bases at V and 3 bases at J, with 17 bases between the two ends. Germline V gives CDR1 SGHDT, CDR2 YYEEEE. This CDR3 spans 15 amino acids. The CDR3 protein is CASSLQGTMDTEAFF. CDR3 in DNA: TGTGCCAGCAGTCTCCAGGGGACAATGGACACTGAAGCTTTCTTT. The variable domain in full, with the rest retrieved from reference TRBV5-6 and TRBJ1-1, is DAGVTQSPTHLIKTRGQQVTLRCSPKSGHDTVSWYQQALGQGPQFIFQYYEEEERQRGNFPDRFSGHQFPNYSSELNVNALLLGDSALYLCASSLQGTMDTEAFFGQGTRLTVV.

This CDR3 is CASSVGQSSNQPQHF. CDR3 in DNA: TGTGCCAGTAGTGTGGGACAGTCGAGCAATCAGCCCCAGCATTTT. V usage is TRBV19 and J usage is TRBJ1-5, with 7 nucleotides matching TRBD1. The V segment lost 5 bases and the J segment 1 base; nucleotides outside the gene matches: 5. The CDR3 runs to 15 residues. The germline V gene encodes CDR1 LNHDA and CDR2 SQIVND (reference sequence).

The chain links TRBV29-1 to TRBJ2-3; D perhaps matches TRBD2 (6 bases). CDR3 size: 13 residues. Germline V lookup: CDR1 SQVTM, CDR2 ANQGSEA. Trimming took 1 base from V and 4 from J, leaving 9 bases between them. This CDR3 is CSVEAGDADTQYF. CDR3 nucleotides: TGCAGCGTTGAAGCGGGGGACGCAGATACGCAGTATTTT.

CDR3 bases: TGCGCCAGCAGCCCGGAGGGGCGAGGGGGCCTAGGTAGCGAGCAGTACTTC. Its protein is CASSPEGRGGLGSEQYF. The genes are TRBV5-1 and TRBJ2-5, with D possibly TRBD1 on 7 matching bases. TRBJ2-7 explains the end of the DNA better; the J call may be wrong. The CDR3 length is 17 residues. Germline CDR1 is SGHRS and CDR2 is YFSETQ.

J is TRBJ1-2 and V is TRBV6-6; 7 bases are a match to TRBD1. The trim removed 4 bases at V and 1 base at J, leaving 9 bases unmatched. Germline V gene sequence: CDR1 MNHNY, CDR2 SVGAGI (reference sequence). There are 16 residues in the CDR3. DNA for the CDR3: TGTGCCAGCAGTTTCTCCCGACAGGGCCTTAACTATGGCTACACCTTC. This codes for CASSFSRQGLNYGYTF.

The rearrangement links TRBV27 to TRBJ1-1; D not certain. Trimming left V 5 bases short and J 1 base short, with 17 bases between. CDR1 and CDR2 from the germline V gene are MNHEY and SMNVEV (reference sequence). This CDR3 spans 16 amino acids. CDR3 DNA: TGTGCCAGCAGTCCCGCCCGCGGCCAACCGAACACTGAAGCTTTCTTT. Protein product: CASSPARGQPNTEAFF.

The rearrangement uses TRBV9 and TRBJ2-1; 7 bases align to TRBD1. V lost 2 bases, J lost 6 bases, and 5 bases stayed unmatched. The CDR3 has 14 residues. Per germline, CDR1 SGDLS and CDR2 YYNGEE. CDR3 bases: TGTGCCAGCAGCGTTTTGGCAGGGGGCAATGAGCAGTTCTTC. Residues: CASSVLAGGNEQFF.

V is TRBV6-5 and J is TRBJ2-7; 9 nucleotides agree with TRBD1. The J segment lost 2 bases and the V segment lost 0 bases, leaving 2 bases of the junction unmatched. Germline CDR1 and CDR2: MNHEY and SVGAGI. The CDR3 covers 15 residues. The CDR3 loop is CASSYSRDRAYEQYF. The DNA of the CDR3 is TGTGCCAGCAGTTACTCCCGGGACAGGGCCTACGAGCAGTACTTC.

The rearrangement joins TRBV9 to TRBJ2-1; perhaps TRBD1 as D (6 bases). Between the trimmed V and J ends, which lost 0 bases and 6 bases, there was a span of 7 bases. CDR3 size: 13 residues. Germline values: CDR1 SGDLS, CDR2 YYNGEE. The CDR3 sequence is CASSVGGLNEQFF. CDR3 coding DNA: TGTGCCAGCAGCGTAGGGGGGCTCAATGAGCAGTTCTTC.

In the case of this clone: The junction departs from germline at one end; a sequencing error may be responsible. At the DNA level, this CDR3 is encoded by other sequences in the same sample as well. The V call is TRBV23-1, the J call TRBJ2-2; D perhaps matches TRBD1 (6 bases). TRBV23-1 is filed as an ORF, its function uncertain. This CDR3 region has 16 residues. The CDR3 loop is CASSRGQVQWTGELFF. For the CDR3, the DNA is TGTGCCAGCAGTCGGGGACAAGTGCAGTGGACCGGGGAGCTGTTTTTT.

The chain employs TRBV7-2 and TRBJ1-1, with 10 bases identical to TRBD1. The germline CDR1 and CDR2 sequences are SGHTA and FQGNSA. V shed 5 bases and J 6 bases; nucleotides not matched to a gene: 9. There are 15 residues in the CDR3. CDR3 in amino acids: CASSPGDRGLAEAFF. The DNA for the CDR3 is TGTGCCAGCAGCCCGGGAGACAGGGGGCTCGCTGAAGCTTTCTTT.

The chain uses TRBV10-3 and TRBJ2-1; 8 nucleotides agree with TRBD2. Germline values: CDR1 ENHRY, CDR2 SYGVKD. The CDR3 loop spans 15 amino acids. The V and J ends lost 3 bases and 4 bases, in that order; junction bases with no gene match: 5. The CDR3 loop reads CAISDSGGDYNEQFF. CDR3 in DNA: TGTGCCATCAGTGATTCGGGGGGGGATTACAATGAGCAGTTCTTC.

This clone appeared a few times. The rearrangement uses TRBV7-6 and TRBJ1-4; 8 bases agree with TRBD1. Germline V gene data show CDR1 as SGHVS and CDR2 as FNYEAQ. Trimming at V came to 1 base and at J to 5 bases, leaving 6 bases not matched to a gene. This CDR3 is built from 16 residues. Written as DNA, the CDR3 is TGTGCCAGCAGCTTAGGGGGGGGGACAGGCAATGAAAAACTGTTTTTT. As protein: CASSLGGGTGNEKLFF. Drawing the rest from reference TRBV7-6 and TRBJ1-4, the complete variable domain is GAGVSQSPRYKVTKRGQDVALRCDPISGHVSLYWYRQALGQGPEFLTYFNYEAQQDKSGLPNDRFSAERPEGSISTLTIQRTEQRDSAMYRCASSLGGGTGNEKLFFGSGTQLSVL.

The gene calls are TRBV18 and TRBJ1-1, with 7 bases aligning to TRBD1. CDR1 and CDR2 from the germline V gene are KGHSH and LQKENI. The V segment lost 1 base and the J segment 2 bases; nucleotides outside the gene matches: 4. CDR3 length: 15 residues. This CDR3 is CASSPLGTDNTEAFF. The CDR3 nucleotides read TGTGCCAGCTCACCACTCGGGACAGATAACACTGAAGCTTTCTTT.

The V gene is TRBV7-9, the J gene TRBJ2-5; possible D gene TRBD1, 5 bases. Germline V gene sequence: CDR1 SEHNR, CDR2 FQNEAQ (reference sequence). The V gene lost 2 bases and the J gene lost 4 bases, with 11 bases spanning the gap. The CDR3 spans 14 residues. CDR3 nucleotides: TGTGCCAGCAGCTTAACCACAGGAGTAGAGACCCAGTACTTC. This encodes CASSLTTGVETQYF.

The chain combines TRBV30 with TRBJ1-1; perhaps TRBD1 as D (5 bases). V was pared by 5 bases and J by 11 bases, with 12 bases between. Germline lookup yields CDR1 GTSNPN and CDR2 SVGIG (reference sequence). This CDR3 spans 10 amino acids. CDR3 coding DNA: TGTGCCTGGGGCTCAGGGCGGGCTTTCTTT. This gives the protein CAWGSGRAFF. The full variable domain, completed using reference TRBV30 and TRBJ1-1, is SQTIHQWPATLVQPVGSPLSLECTVEGTSNPNLYWYRQAAGRGLQLLFYSVGIGQISSEVPQNLSASRPQDRQFILSSKKLLLSDSGFYLCAWGSGRAFFGQGTRLTVV.

This clone was detected only a few times. The chain joins TRBV6-1 to TRBJ1-1; D is unresolved. Deletions cut 3 bases from V and 6 bases from J, with 14 bases between. Germline CDR1 reads MNHNS; CDR2 reads SASEGT. The CDR3 sequence is 14 residues long. In DNA, the CDR3 is TGTGCCAGCAGTGACCCGGACTGGCGGGCTGAAGCTTTCTTT. Translated: CASSDPDWRAEAFF.

The chain combines TRBV4-1 with TRBJ1-5, with no clear D. V lost 5 bases to trimming and J lost 2 bases, with 16 bases between them. This CDR3 contains 16 residues. The V gene's germline CDR1 is MGHRA and CDR2 YSYEKL. The CDR3 spells CASSAPGSLGNQPQHF. The CDR3 DNA sequence: TGCGCCAGCAGCGCTCCGGGATCATTGGGCAATCAGCCCCAGCATTTT.

V gene TRBV4-3 combines with J gene TRBJ2-4, with D possibly TRBD1 on 6 matching bases. V dropped 0 bases and J dropped 8 bases, with 14 bases sitting between them. This CDR3 is built from 15 residues. Germline V lookup: CDR1 LGHNA, CDR2 YSLEER. CDR3 protein: CASSQEGAQGDIQYF. CDR3 in DNA: TGCGCCAGCAGCCAAGAGGGGGCCCAGGGAGACATTCAGTACTTC.

Here the CDR3 reads CASSLPREPYEQYF. In DNA, the CDR3 is TGTGCCAGCAGCCTCCCTCGAGAACCCTACGAGCAGTACTTC. The V call is TRBV7-9, the J call TRBJ2-7; unclear D gene. The germline CDR1 and CDR2 sequences are SEHNR and FQNEAQ (reference sequence). The CDR3 has 14 amino acids. Between the trimmed V and J ends, which lost 5 bases and 2 bases, there was a span of 13 bases.

The genes are TRBV7-2 and TRBJ2-2; perhaps TRBD1 as D (5 bases). With 3 bases removed from V and 6 bases from J, the gap between germline ends came to 8 bases. Germline CDR1 is SGHTA and CDR2 is FQGNSA. CDR3 size: 13 residues. The DNA for the CDR3 is TGTGCCAGCAGCTTCGCAGGGTCCGGGGAGCTGTTTTTT. Its protein product is CASSFAGSGELFF.

This clone has just a few counts. This CDR3 is CASSARDSTNEKLFF. CDR3 in DNA: TGCGCCAGCAGCGCCCGGGACAGCACTAATGAAAAACTGTTTTTT. The chain couples TRBV5-1 to TRBJ1-4; 7 bases fit TRBD1. With 4 bases clipped from V and 2 bases from J, the junction kept 5 bases outside the gene matches. The germline gives CDR1 SGHRS, CDR2 YFSETQ. This CDR3 is built from 15 residues.